The clone carrying this T cell receptor beta chain was counted a single time. The sample comes from a study of blood T cell repertoires in COVID-19. Whole-study context: Samples came from the United States, Italy and Spain, spanning acute and convalescent COVID-19.

CDR1 and CDR2 (germline): MNHEY, SVGEGT. The CDR3 loop spans 19 amino acids. J gave up 2 bases and V 6 bases, and 16 bases lay outside the gene matches. The protocol was immunoSEQ multiplex PCR, while the TCRdb copy is restricted to in-frame clones and leaves out a portion. There are fewer than 70,000 clones in the sample; about 80% occur only once, and approximately 18% lies in the top ten. The TCR was taken from a man younger than 40 with COVID-19, enrolled during active disease. The specimen sequenced was peripheral blood. J is TRBJ2-2 and V is TRBV6-2 or TRBV6-3, with 9 bases identical to TRBD2. The CDR3 region is CASSTLRAGGLTNTGELFF. In DNA form, the CDR3 reads TGTGCCAGCAGCACACTAAGAGCGGGGGGCCTTACAAACACCGGGGAGCTGTTTTTT.